This section outlines one T cell receptor beta chain sequence together with its context. What it binds is unknown. All sequencing subjects had displayed CD8+CD57+ cell expansion on flow cytometry. Every patient was diagnosed with severe acquired aplastic anemia. Each patient gave a blood sample that was collected before any therapy had been received. TCR beta VDJ and CDR3 profiling used genomic DNA as template. Each CDR3 protein is one row after TCRdb ran MiXCR on the reads. The profile shows fewer than 250,000 distinct CDR3 sequences, approximately 45% of them singletons. This record belongs to a study of CD8+CD57+ T cells in acquired aplastic anemia. Deletions cut 6 bases from V and 1 base from J, with 14 bases between. Germline V gene sequence: CDR1 MNHEY, CDR2 SVGAGI. The CDR3 is 15 residues long. The study's findings and limits: Patients did not significantly differ from controls in CD8+ Simpson's diversity.

The specimen sequenced was sorted CD4+, CD8+, or CD8+CD57+ T cells (not recorded which) from PBMCs. V gene TRBV6-5 combines with J gene TRBJ2-3, with D possibly being TRBD1 (6 bases). The TCR was taken from a human donor with aplastic anemia. The CDR3 region has the DNA TGTGCCAGCAGACCCGACAGGCGCCGCACAGATACGCAGTATTTT. This codes for CASRPDRRRTDTQYF.